This note documents a single T cell receptor beta chain sequence. Its recognized antigen is unknown. The input lacks base qualities; no much larger clone sits a single base away. Mismatch repair deficiency in every enrolled patient was established by polymerase chain reaction or immunohistochemistry. TCR sequencing was performed for a few patients who responded to pembrolizumab therapy. The phase II trial prospectively evaluated PD-1 blockade with pembrolizumab in advanced mismatch repair-deficient cancers, independent of tissue of origin. Peripheral blood T cell samples were serially collected before and at multiple times after PD-1 blockade was started. Blood sampling times were expressed in weeks after the first pembrolizumab dose. Library generation was performed with the immunoSEQ multiplex PCR assay. TCRdb obtained this table from immuneACCESS and retained in-frame rearrangements with V and J assigned. These tables miss some clones; where compared with another copy, unresolved V genes account for less than half of the shortfall, and the remainder is unexplained. In all, the sample holds roughly 120,000 clones, and 88% of those were seen once. The ten largest account for 12% of the sample.

The CDR3 goes from the cysteine to the phenylalanine over 14 residues. Of all the DNA, just the CDR3 is kept, 42 bases in frame from base 1. The trim is 1 base for V and 3 bases for J, with a gap of 6 bases between the germline ends. The germline V gene (reference sequence) supplies CDR1 LNHNV and CDR2 YYDKDF. This record comes from a study of PD-1 blockade in mismatch repair-deficient tumors (dated by TCRdb to the late 2010s). Context from the whole study: Between September 2013 and 2016, the trial enrolled 75 to 95 consecutive patients with more than nine types of mismatch repair-deficient cancer, all of whom had received prior treatment and were progressing. Deep sequencing of TCR CDR3 regions was used to track tumor-associated T cell clones in peripheral blood of patients responding to PD-1 blockade.

Overall study outcomes, separate from this receptor: Clones residing in the tumor, which were often undetectable in blood before treatment, expanded quickly after pembrolizumab and then contracted, generally before radiologic responses.

The material was peripheral blood, obtained roughly 70 weeks after starting pembrolizumab. The receptor was derived from an adult with mismatch repair-deficient cancer. The V and J genes are TRBV15 and TRBJ2-2; TRBD2 might be the D gene, on 6 matching bases. The base sequence is TGTGCCACCAGCAGAGGACTAGACACCGGGGAGCTGTTTTTT. This translates into CATSRGLDTGELFF.